These 9 T cell receptor beta chains share one sample of origin, sequenced in a study of blood T cell repertoires in COVID-19. This table comes from immunoSEQ multiplex PCR, and its TCRdb copy is limited to in-frame clones, with some not included. The top ten hold under 1.5% of the sample, which has roughly 380,000 clones, around 87% seen once. The sequencing input was PBMCs or T cells enriched from blood (not recorded which). All receptors come from a man aged 25-45 years who had recovered from COVID-19.

In this sample, this clone turned up a few times. The V call is TRBV6-2 or TRBV6-3, the J call TRBJ1-1; D remains ambiguous. CDR1 and CDR2 (germline): MNHEY, SVGEGT. With 2 bases removed from V and 1 base from J, the gap between germline ends came to 5 bases. There are 13 residues in the CDR3. CDR3 region: CASSYHRNTEAFF. CDR3 in DNA: TGTGCCAGCAGTTACCACAGGAACACTGAAGCTTTCTTT.

The chain uses TRBV20-1 and TRBJ1-3, with no clear D. Germline V lookup: CDR1 DFQATT, CDR2 SNEGSKA (reference sequence). V shed 5 bases and J shed 4 bases, with 6 bases lying between them. This CDR3 has 11 residues. This CDR3 is CSAATGNTIYF. In DNA form, the CDR3 reads TGCAGTGCTGCTACCGGAAACACCATATATTTT.

The chain couples TRBV4-3 to TRBJ2-4, with 10 bases that match TRBD1. V was pared by 4 bases and J by 0 bases, with 15 bases of the junction left unmatched. CDR3 length equals 20 residues. The germline V gene encodes CDR1 LGHNA and CDR2 YSLEER. In DNA, the CDR3 is TGCGCCAGCAGCCCCGAAGATAGGACAGGGGGAGGGCTAGCCAAAAACATTCAGTACTTC. Protein product: CASSPEDRTGGGLAKNIQYF.

The genes are TRBV12-3 or TRBV12-4 and TRBJ1-5; D unresolved. The CDR3 has 12 amino acids. The ends were cut back, 1 base at V and 4 bases at J, with 2 bases in the middle. CDR3 amino acids: CASSLVNQPQHF. In nucleotides, the CDR3 is TGTGCCAGCAGTTTAGTAAATCAGCCCCAGCATTTT.

The V call is TRBV7-9, the J call TRBJ2-7; no clear D gene. The CDR3 consists of 13 residues. V was trimmed by 5 bases and J by 4 bases, leaving 12 bases between them. Germline CDR1 is SEHNR and CDR2 is FQNEAQ (reference sequence). CDR3 DNA: TGTGCCAGCAGCCCCGCGCACGGGTACGAGCAGTACTTC. It yields the protein CASSPAHGYEQYF.

The genes are TRBV24-1 and TRBJ2-3, with TRBD1 identical over 9 bases. J was trimmed by 4 bases and V by 5 bases; bases with no gene match: 6. The CDR3 is 15 residues long. CDR1 is KGHDR and CDR2 is SFDVKD in the germline V gene. The CDR3 sequence is CATSVSGQGSDTQYF. For the CDR3, the DNA is TGTGCCACCAGTGTATCGGGACAGGGTTCAGATACGCAGTATTTT.

V is TRBV5-4 and J is TRBJ2-7, with TRBD2 matching 10 bases. The V gene end was trimmed by 0 bases and the J gene end by 3 bases; junction bases not matched to a gene: 6. The CDR3 covers 16 residues. CDR1 and CDR2 (germline): SGHNT, YYREEE (reference sequence). For the CDR3, the DNA is TGTGCCAGCAGCTTGGGGGCTAGCGGGGGTCTCTACGAGCAGTACTTC. This gives the protein CASSLGASGGLYEQYF.

The rearrangement links TRBV11-1 to TRBJ2-2, with D maybe TRBD2 (5 bases). V gave up 5 bases and J gave up 1 base, with 11 bases separating them. CDR1 is SGHAT, CDR2 FQDESV, per germline (reference sequence). This CDR3 comprises 15 residues. The CDR3 nucleotides read TGTGCCAGCAGCCCGATCAGCGGGAACACCGGGGAGCTGTTTTTT. As protein: CASSPISGNTGELFF.

The chain recombines TRBV19 with TRBJ2-7; TRBD1 matches 8 bases. The CDR3 is 17 residues long. The V segment lost 3 bases and the J segment 1 base; nucleotides outside the gene matches: 11. Germline V gives CDR1 LNHDA, CDR2 SQIVND (reference sequence). CDR3 bases: TGTGCCAGTAGTATCGGGTCAGGGGGCTTGAGATCCTACGAGCAGTACTTC. This gives the protein CASSIGSGGLRSYEQYF. Supplemented by reference TRBV19 and TRBJ2-7, the full variable domain reads DGGITQSPKYLFRKEGQNVTLSCEQNLNHDAMYWYRQDPGQGLRLIYYSQIVNDFQKGDIAEGYSVSREKKESFPLTVTSAQKNPTAFYLCASSIGSGGLRSYEQYFGPGTRLTVT.